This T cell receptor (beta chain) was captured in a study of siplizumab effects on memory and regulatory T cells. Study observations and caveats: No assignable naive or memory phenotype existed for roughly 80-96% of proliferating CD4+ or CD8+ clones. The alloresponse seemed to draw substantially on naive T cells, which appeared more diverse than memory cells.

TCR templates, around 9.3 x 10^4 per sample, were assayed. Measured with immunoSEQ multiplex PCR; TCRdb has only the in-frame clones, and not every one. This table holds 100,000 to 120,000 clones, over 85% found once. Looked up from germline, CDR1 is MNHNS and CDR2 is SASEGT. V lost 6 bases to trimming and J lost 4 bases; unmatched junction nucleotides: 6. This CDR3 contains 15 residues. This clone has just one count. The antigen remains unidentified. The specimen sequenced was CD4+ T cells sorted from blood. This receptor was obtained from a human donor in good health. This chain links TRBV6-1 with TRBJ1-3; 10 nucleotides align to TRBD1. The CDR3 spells CASSAGTGVGNTIYF. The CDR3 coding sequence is TGTGCCAGCAGCGCCGGGACAGGGGTCGGAAACACCATATATTTT.